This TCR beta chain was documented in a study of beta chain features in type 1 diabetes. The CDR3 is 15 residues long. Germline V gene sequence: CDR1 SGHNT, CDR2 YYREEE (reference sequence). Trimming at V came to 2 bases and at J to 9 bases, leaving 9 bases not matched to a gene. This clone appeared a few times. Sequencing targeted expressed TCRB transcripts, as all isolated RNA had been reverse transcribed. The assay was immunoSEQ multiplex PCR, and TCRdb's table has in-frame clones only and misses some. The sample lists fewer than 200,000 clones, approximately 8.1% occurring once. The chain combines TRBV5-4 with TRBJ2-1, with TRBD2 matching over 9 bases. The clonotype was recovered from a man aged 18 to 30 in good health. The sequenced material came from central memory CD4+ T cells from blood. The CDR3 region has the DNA TGTGCCAGCAGCTTCCGAGCGGGGGGCCCCGGTGAGCAGTTCTTC. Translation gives CASSFRAGGPGEQFF.